The source of this T cell receptor beta chain is a study of tumor-infiltrating lymphocytes in localized non-small cell lung cancer. Germline CDR1 is SSHAT and CDR2 is FNYEAQ (reference sequence). This CDR3 has 17 amino acids. Profiling relied on immunoSEQ multiplex PCR, and the TCRdb table lists in-frame clones only, not all of them. The table has 10,000 to 15,000 clones, about nine tenths seen once. This clone has only one observation. The junction shows a germline mismatch at one end, possibly a read error. This chain links TRBV7-7 with TRBJ2-1; 11 nucleotides line up with TRBD1. Sequencing input: lung tumor tissue. This TCR was sampled from a human donor with non-small cell lung cancer. The CDR3 protein is CASSPRDRGTRNNEQFF. The CDR3 coding sequence is TGTGCTAGCAGCCCACGGGACAGGGGGACCCGCAACAATGAGCAGTTCTTC.